This T cell receptor beta chain is from a study of T-cell reconstitution after alpha-beta-depleted transplantation in children. V lost 0 bases to trimming and J lost 4 bases, with 9 bases between them. The CDR3 runs 15 residues. This sample's TCRbeta library carried unique molecular identifier barcodes. TCRdb independently ran MiXCR on the PCR reads; one entry per CDR3 protein. The table lists roughly 400,000 distinct CDR3 sequences, about a fifth of them singletons. There are many counts of this clonotype. This TCR came from a human donor who donated a stem cell graft to a child with acute myeloid leukemia. The sample was PBMCs from the stem cell graft donor, taken from the stem cell graft. The chain uses TRBV12-3 or TRBV12-4 and TRBJ2-2, with D tentatively TRBD1 (6 bases). The CDR3 protein is CASSLATGSTGELFF. Here the CDR3 DNA reads TGTGCCAGCAGTTTAGCTACAGGGAGCACCGGGGAGCTGTTTTTT.